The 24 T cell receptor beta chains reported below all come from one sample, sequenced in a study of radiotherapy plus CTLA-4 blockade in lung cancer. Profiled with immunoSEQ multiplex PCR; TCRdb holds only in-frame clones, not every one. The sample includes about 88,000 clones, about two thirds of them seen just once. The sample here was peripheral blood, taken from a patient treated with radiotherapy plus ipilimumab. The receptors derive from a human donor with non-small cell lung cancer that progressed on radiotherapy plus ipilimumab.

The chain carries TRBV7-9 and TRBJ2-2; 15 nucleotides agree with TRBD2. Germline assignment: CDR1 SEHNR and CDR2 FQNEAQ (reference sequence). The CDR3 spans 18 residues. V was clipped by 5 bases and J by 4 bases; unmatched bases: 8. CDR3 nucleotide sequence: TGTGCCAGCAGCCGGACTAGCGGGAGGGGGTCCGTCACCGGGGAGCTGTTTTTT. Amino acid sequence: CASSRTSGRGSVTGELFF.

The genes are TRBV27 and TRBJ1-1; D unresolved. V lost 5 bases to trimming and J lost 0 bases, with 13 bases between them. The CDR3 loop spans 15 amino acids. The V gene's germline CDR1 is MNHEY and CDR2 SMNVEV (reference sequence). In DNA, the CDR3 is TGTGCCAGCAGTACCCGGGTTGATCTGAACACTGAAGCTTTCTTT. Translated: CASSTRVDLNTEAFF.

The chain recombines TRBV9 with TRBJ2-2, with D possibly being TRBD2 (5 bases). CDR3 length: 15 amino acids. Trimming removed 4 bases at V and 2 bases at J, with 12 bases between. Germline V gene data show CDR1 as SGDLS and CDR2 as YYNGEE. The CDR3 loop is CASSTDGLNTGELFF. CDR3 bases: TGTGCCAGCAGCACCGACGGACTCAACACCGGGGAGCTGTTTTTT.

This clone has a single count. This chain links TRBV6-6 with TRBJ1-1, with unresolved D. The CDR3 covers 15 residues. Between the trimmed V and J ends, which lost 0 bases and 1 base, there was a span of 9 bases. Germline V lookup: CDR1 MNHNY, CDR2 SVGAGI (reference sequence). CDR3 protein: CASSYSRAPNTEAFF. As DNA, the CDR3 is TGTGCCAGCAGTTACTCGAGAGCTCCGAACACTGAAGCTTTCTTT.

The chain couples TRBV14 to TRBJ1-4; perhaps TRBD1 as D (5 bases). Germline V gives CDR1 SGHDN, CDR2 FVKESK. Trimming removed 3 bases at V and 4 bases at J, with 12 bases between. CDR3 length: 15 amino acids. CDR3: CASSQPGLINEKLFF. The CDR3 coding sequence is TGTGCCAGCAGCCAGCCGGGACTAATTAATGAAAAACTGTTTTTT.

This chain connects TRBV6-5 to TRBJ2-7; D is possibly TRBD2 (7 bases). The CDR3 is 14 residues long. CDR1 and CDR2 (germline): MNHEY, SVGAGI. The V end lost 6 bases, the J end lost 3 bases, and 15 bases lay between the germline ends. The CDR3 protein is CASRNRGGYYEQYF. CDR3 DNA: TGTGCCAGCAGGAATCGCGGGGGCTACTACGAGCAGTACTTC.

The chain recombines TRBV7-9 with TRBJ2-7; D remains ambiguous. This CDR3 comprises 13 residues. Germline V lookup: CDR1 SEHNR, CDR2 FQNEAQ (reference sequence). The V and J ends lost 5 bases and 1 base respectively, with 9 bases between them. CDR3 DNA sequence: TGTGCCAGCAGCCCGACCGTATCCTACGAGCAGTACTTC. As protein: CASSPTVSYEQYF.

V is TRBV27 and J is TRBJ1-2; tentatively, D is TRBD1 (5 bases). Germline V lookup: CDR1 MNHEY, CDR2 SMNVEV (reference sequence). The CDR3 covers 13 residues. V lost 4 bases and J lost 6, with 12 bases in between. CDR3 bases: TGTGCCAGCAGTTCGTGGGACTTCAATGGCTACACCTTC. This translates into CASSSWDFNGYTF.

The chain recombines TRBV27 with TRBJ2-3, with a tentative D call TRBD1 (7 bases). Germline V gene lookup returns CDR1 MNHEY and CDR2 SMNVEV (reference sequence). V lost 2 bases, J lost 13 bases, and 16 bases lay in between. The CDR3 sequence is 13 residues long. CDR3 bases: TGTGCCAGCAGTTTAACAACAGGGGAGGAGGAGTATTTT. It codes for CASSLTTGEEEYF.

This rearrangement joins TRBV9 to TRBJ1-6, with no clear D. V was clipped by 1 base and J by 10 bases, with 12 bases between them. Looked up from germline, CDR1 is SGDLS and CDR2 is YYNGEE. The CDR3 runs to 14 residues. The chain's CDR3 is CASSVTDSYSPLHF. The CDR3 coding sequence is TGTGCCAGCAGCGTAACCGACTCCTACTCACCCCTCCACTTT.

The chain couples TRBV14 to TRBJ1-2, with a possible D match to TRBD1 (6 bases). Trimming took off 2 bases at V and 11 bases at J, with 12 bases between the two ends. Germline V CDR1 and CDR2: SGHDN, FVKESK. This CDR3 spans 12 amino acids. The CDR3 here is CASSQSRQEYTF. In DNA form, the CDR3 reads TGTGCCAGCAGCCAATCCAGACAGGAGTACACCTTC.

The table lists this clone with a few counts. The CDR3 DNA follows: TGTGCCTGGAGTCACGGGGGGAGCACAGATACGCAGTATTTT. It encodes CAWSHGGSTDTQYF. V usage is TRBV30 and J usage is TRBJ2-3; 7 bases map to TRBD2. After removal of 2 bases from V and 0 bases from J, the junction contained 2 bases not matched to a gene. This CDR3 is 14 amino acids long. Germline V gene lookup returns CDR1 GTSNPN and CDR2 SVGIG (reference sequence).

The CDR3 loop is CASSLDVRVNEQYF. The DNA for the CDR3 is TGTGCCAGCAGCTTGGACGTCAGGGTCAACGAGCAGTACTTC. The chain is built from TRBV5-4 and TRBJ2-7, with TRBD1 as a possible D gene (5 bases). CDR1 and CDR2 from the germline V gene are SGHNT and YYREEE (reference sequence). Trimming took off 0 bases at V and 5 bases at J, with 12 bases between the two ends. The CDR3 is 14 amino acids.

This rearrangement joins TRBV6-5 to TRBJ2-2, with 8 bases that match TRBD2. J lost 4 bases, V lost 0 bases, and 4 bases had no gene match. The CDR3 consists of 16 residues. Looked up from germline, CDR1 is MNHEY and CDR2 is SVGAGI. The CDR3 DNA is TGTGCCAGCAGTTACTCGATCCTAGCGGGCACCGGGGAGCTGTTTTTT. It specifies CASSYSILAGTGELFF.

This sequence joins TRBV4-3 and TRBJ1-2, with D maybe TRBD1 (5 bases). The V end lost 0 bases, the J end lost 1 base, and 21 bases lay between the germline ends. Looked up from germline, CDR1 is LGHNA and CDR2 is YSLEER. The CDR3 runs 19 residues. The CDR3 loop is CASSQENAQATFYNYGYTF. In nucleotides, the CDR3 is TGCGCCAGCAGCCAAGAAAACGCACAGGCAACCTTTTATAACTATGGCTACACCTTC.

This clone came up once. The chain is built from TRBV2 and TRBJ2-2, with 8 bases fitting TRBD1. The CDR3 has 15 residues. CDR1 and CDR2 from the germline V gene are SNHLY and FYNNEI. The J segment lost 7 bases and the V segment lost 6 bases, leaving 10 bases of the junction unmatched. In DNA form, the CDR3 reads TGTGCCAGCAGACCCGGGACAGGAAAGGTCGGGGAGCTGTTTTTT. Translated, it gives CASRPGTGKVGELFF.

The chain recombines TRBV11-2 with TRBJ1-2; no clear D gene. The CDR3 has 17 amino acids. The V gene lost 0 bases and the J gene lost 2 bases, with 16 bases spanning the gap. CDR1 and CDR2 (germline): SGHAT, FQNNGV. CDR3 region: CASSLDTVIYTNYGYTF. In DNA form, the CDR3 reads TGTGCCAGCAGCTTAGATACAGTTATCTATACAAACTATGGCTACACCTTC.

CDR3 in amino acids: CASSQDRGAAFF. The CDR3 DNA sequence: TGTGCCAGCAGCCAGGACAGGGGTGCAGCTTTCTTT. The rearrangement uses TRBV7-8 and TRBJ1-1; 9 nucleotides align to TRBD1. There are 12 residues in the CDR3. V lost 5 bases to trimming and J lost 10 bases; unmatched junction nucleotides: 5. Germline assignment: CDR1 SGHVS and CDR2 FQNEAQ.

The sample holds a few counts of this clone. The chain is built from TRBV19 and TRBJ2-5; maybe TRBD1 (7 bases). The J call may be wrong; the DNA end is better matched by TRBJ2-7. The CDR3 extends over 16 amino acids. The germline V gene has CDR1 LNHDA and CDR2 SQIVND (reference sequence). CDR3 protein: CASSISAGGSGYEQYF. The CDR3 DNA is TGTGCCAGTAGTATATCGGCAGGGGGGTCTGGCTACGAGCAGTACTTC.

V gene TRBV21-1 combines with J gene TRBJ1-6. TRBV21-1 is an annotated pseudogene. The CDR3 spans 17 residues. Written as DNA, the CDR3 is TGTGCCAGGGGGGGGCCTTTTGAGAGCTCCTATAATTCACCCCTCCACTTT. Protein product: CARGGPFESSYNSPLHF.

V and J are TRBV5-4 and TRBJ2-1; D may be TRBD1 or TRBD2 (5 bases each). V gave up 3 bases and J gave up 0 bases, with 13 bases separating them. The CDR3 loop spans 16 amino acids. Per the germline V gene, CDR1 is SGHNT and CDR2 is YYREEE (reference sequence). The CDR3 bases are TGTGCCAGCAGCTACCCGGGGCAGGCCTCCTACAATGAGCAGTTCTTC. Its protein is CASSYPGQASYNEQFF.

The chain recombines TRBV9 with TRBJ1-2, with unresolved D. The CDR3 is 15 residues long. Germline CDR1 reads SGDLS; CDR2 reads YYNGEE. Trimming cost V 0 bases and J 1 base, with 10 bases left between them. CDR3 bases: TGTGCCAGCAGCGTAGCTCCAACAGTTAACTATGGCTACACCTTC. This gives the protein CASSVAPTVNYGYTF.

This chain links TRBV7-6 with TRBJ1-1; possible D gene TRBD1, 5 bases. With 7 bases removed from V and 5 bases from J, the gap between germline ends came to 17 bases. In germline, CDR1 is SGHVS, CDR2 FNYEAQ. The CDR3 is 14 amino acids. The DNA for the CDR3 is TGTGCCAGCACCGTTGCGGGGCTCGGGACTGAAGCTTTCTTT. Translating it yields CASTVAGLGTEAFF. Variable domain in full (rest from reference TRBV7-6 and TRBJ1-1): GAGVSQSPRYKVTKRGQDVALRCDPISGHVSLYWYRQALGQGPEFLTYFNYEAQQDKSGLPNDRFSAERPEGSISTLTIQRTEQRDSAMYRCASTVAGLGTEAFFGQGTRLTVV.

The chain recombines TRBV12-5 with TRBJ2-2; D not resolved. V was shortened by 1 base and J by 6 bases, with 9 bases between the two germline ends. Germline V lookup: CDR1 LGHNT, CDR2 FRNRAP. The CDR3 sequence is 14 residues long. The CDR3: CASGLEPSAGELFF. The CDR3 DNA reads TGTGCTAGTGGTTTGGAACCATCGGCCGGGGAGCTGTTTTTT.